Detailed here is one T cell receptor (beta chain). Its specificity is unknown. The sample is drawn from a study of cytomegalovirus exposure and HLA in healthy donors. Study overall: A subsequent analysis stated that the 110 or so validation repertoires were run on the same platform as the approximately 700 first-cohort repertoires.

CDR3 length equals 14 residues. Trimming left V 0 bases short and J 3 bases short, with 9 bases between. Germline assignment: CDR1 LGHNA and CDR2 YSLEER. The study, taken as a whole, reports: Reported results showed that the classifier diagnosed cytomegalovirus status with high specificity and sensitivity. The study put about 180 TCR beta chains on its list as cytomegalovirus-associated.

This table comes from immunoSEQ multiplex PCR, and its TCRdb copy is limited to in-frame clones, with some not included. The repertoire holds fewer than 250,000 clones, with approximately 80% as singletons. The chain is built from TRBV4-3 and TRBJ2-7; no clear D. The sequence came from a woman aged 25 to 45 in good health and CMV-seropositive. Sequencing was done on a sample of PBMCs. Here the CDR3 reads CASSQETARYEQYF. CDR3 bases: TGCGCCAGCAGCCAAGAAACAGCACGCTACGAGCAGTACTTC.